The T cell receptor (beta chain) described here comes from a study of response to subunit inactivated influenza vaccine. This CDR3 contains 13 residues. Per germline, CDR1 LGHDT and CDR2 YNNKEL (reference sequence). Trimming cost V 0 bases and J 5 bases, with 8 bases left between them. One entry per CDR3 protein results from TCRdb running MiXCR on the RT-PCR reads. Among roughly 520,000 distinct CDR3 sequences listed, around 25% were seen once. General observations from the study: Seasonal influenza vaccination, on each occasion, was suggested by the authors to recruit few new T cells.

Concerning this clonotype itself: What it binds is not known.

This specimen was CD4+ T cells sorted from PBMCs, taken around 5 days after vaccination. The TCR sequence derives from a man aged 45-60 years who received an inactivated influenza vaccine. The chain combines TRBV3-1 with TRBJ2-7; D gene ambiguous. This CDR3 reads CASSQDGPDEQYF. CDR3 sequence (DNA): TGTGCCAGCAGCCAAGATGGCCCGGACGAGCAGTACTTC.